The T cell receptor beta chain described here comes from a study of blood T cells in healthy people across ages. Next came a second PCR, run for roughly 6 to 11 cycles, which used a sample-barcoded 5' primer along with a J-beta primer mix. TCRdb fed the 5' RACE reads into MiXCR, producing one record per CDR3 protein. The profile shows hundreds of thousands of distinct CDR3 sequences, roughly 21% of them singletons. This clonotype was seen only a few times. Trimming cost V 4 bases and J 5 bases; bases outside gene matches: 5. The CDR3 contains 14 residues. Material: blood. The clonotype originates from a man in his sixties or seventies in good health. This chain links TRBV12-3 or TRBV12-4 with TRBJ1-5; 7 positions agree with TRBD1. The CDR3 bases are TGTGCCAGCAGTTACAGGGGTAGGGATCAGCCCCAGCATTTT. Amino acids: CASSYRGRDQPQHF.